This T cell receptor (beta chain) was identified during a study of blood T cell repertoires in COVID-19. Study in general: The samples span acute and convalescent COVID-19 from the United States, Italy and Spain. In each case, the material was cDNA or gDNA derived from T cells, B-cell-depleted T cells, or PBMCs.

CDR3 size: 15 residues. Looked up from germline, CDR1 is MNHEY and CDR2 is SVGAGI. V was pared by 2 bases and J by 2 bases, with 2 bases of the junction left unmatched. In the study's own analysis: Amplifying reference gene primers gave estimates of nucleated cell counts. This table comes from immunoSEQ multiplex PCR, and its TCRdb copy is limited to in-frame clones, with some not included. The DNA was the basis for D and trimming; V, J and clone size are from that table. The sample has roughly 250,000 clones, approximately 86% seen once. Sequenced sample: peripheral blood. This TCR was recovered from a man aged 35 to 55 who had recovered from COVID-19. The gene calls are TRBV6-5 and TRBJ2-7, with TRBD2 identical over 11 bases. The CDR3 spells CASSYGLAGTYEQYF. The CDR3 region has the DNA TGTGCCAGCAGTTACGGACTAGCGGGTACCTACGAGCAGTACTTC.